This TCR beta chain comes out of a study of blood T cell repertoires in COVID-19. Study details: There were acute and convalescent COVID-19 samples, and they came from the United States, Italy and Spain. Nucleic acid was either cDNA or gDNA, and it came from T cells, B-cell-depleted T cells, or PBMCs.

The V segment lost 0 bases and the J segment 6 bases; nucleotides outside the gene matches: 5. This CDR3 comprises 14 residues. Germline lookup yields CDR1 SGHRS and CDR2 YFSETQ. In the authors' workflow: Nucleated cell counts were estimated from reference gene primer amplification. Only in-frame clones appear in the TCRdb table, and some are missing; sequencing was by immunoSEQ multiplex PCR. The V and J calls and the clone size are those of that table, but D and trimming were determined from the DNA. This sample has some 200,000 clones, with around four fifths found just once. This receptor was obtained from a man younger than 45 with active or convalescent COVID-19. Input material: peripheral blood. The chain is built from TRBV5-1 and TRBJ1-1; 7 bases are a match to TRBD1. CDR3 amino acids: CASSLDGRGAEAFF. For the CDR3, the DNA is TGCGCCAGCAGCTTGGATGGCAGGGGGGCTGAAGCTTTCTTT.